The 26 T cell receptor beta chains reported below all come from one sample, sequenced in a study of a mutant IDH1 vaccine in newly diagnosed glioma. TCRdb's copy holds only in-frame clones and misses some; the assay was immunoSEQ multiplex PCR. This table has just over 65,000 clones, approximately 88% appearing once. This sample's time point: week 35, safety follow-up. Each dose of the vaccine consisted of 300 ug of mutant IDH1 20-mer peptide, with topical imiquimod. For these receptors, no antigen is known. The sample in question was PBMCs, obtained from a glioma patient whose treatment included an IDH1 peptide vaccine. These receptors were taken from a man between 18 and 29 years old with glioma.

As regards this clone: Other nucleotide sequences in the sample specify the same CDR3. This chain joins TRBV19 and TRBJ2-7; TRBD1 matches 11 bases. Unmatched junction bases numbered 3, after V lost 8 bases and J lost 3 bases. This CDR3 has 13 residues. Germline V gene data show CDR1 as LNHDA and CDR2 as SQIVND (reference sequence). The CDR3: CASSGTGGYEQYF. The CDR3 nucleotides read TGTGCCAGTTCCGGGACAGGGGGCTACGAGCAGTACTTC.

This chain uses TRBV28 with TRBJ1-1; 7 positions match TRBD1. This CDR3 is 16 amino acids long. With 7 bases clipped from V and 4 bases from J, the junction kept 15 bases outside the gene matches. CDR1 and CDR2 from the germline V gene are MDHEN and SYDVKM. For the CDR3, the DNA is TGTGCCAGCACCCCCGTACGGGACAGATCCTCCACTGAAGCTTTCTTT. As protein: CASTPVRDRSSTEAFF.

This chain joins TRBV6-1 and TRBJ1-1; D gene unclear. The CDR3 is made up of 13 amino acids. CDR1 MNHNS and CDR2 SASEGT come from the germline V gene. V lost 6 bases and J 0 bases, leaving 8 bases between the germline ends. CDR3 in DNA: TGTGCCAGCAGAGCCCCCTTGAACACTGAAGCTTTCTTT. This codes for CASRAPLNTEAFF.

V is TRBV10-3 and J is TRBJ2-7; either TRBD1 or TRBD2 may supply D (7 bases each). This CDR3 comprises 14 residues. V lost 6 bases to trimming and J lost 0 bases, with 12 bases between them. The V gene's germline CDR1 is ENHRY and CDR2 SYGVKD. The CDR3 is CAISAGDSSYEQYF. CDR3 DNA sequence: TGTGCCATCAGCGCGGGGGACAGCTCCTACGAGCAGTACTTC.

J is TRBJ2-5 and V is TRBV5-1, with D hard to call. The CDR3 covers 12 residues. The V gene lost 1 base and the J gene lost 5 bases, with 6 bases spanning the gap. CDR1 is SGHRS, CDR2 YFSETQ, per germline. CDR3 residues: CASSLPSETQYF. CDR3 bases: TGCGCCAGCAGCTTGCCTTCCGAGACCCAGTACTTC.

This clone has just a few counts. The chain's CDR3 is CASSLTGGNTGELFF. DNA for the CDR3: TGTGCCAGCAGCTTGACAGGGGGCAACACCGGGGAGCTGTTTTTT. The V and J genes are TRBV7-3 and TRBJ2-2; TRBD1 matches at 10 bases. The V segment lost 3 bases and the J segment 2 bases; nucleotides outside the gene matches: 0. The CDR3 runs to 15 residues. Germline assignment: CDR1 SGHTA and CDR2 FQGTGA. The full variable domain, rest sourced from reference TRBV7-3 and TRBJ2-2, is GAGVSQTPSNKVTEKGKYVELRCDPISGHTALYWYRQSLGQGPEFLIYFQGTGAADDSGLPNDRFFAVRPEGSVSTLKIQRTERGDSAVYLCASSLTGGNTGELFFGEGSRLTVL.

The gene calls are TRBV6-1 and TRBJ1-1; D possibly corresponds to TRBD1 (5 bases). Trimming pared 7 bases from V and 4 bases from J, leaving 13 bases between. This CDR3 has 13 amino acids. Germline assignment: CDR1 MNHNS and CDR2 SASEGT. This chain's CDR3 is CASMGDLGTEAFF. The CDR3 DNA follows: TGTGCCAGCATGGGGGATTTGGGCACTGAAGCTTTCTTT.

V gene TRBV7-9 combines with J gene TRBJ2-7; D is ambiguous. Trimming took 5 bases from V and 3 from J, leaving 14 bases between them. The CDR3 is made up of 14 amino acids. In germline, CDR1 is SEHNR, CDR2 FQNEAQ (reference sequence). The CDR3 protein is CASSRSTMGYEQYF. CDR3 coding DNA: TGTGCCAGCAGCCGATCCACAATGGGCTACGAGCAGTACTTC.

The V call is TRBV7-8, the J call TRBJ1-5, with 11 nucleotides matching TRBD1. V was clipped by 7 bases and J by 7 bases; unmatched bases: 18. CDR3 length: 18 amino acids. Germline values: CDR1 SGHVS, CDR2 FQNEAQ. CDR3 bases: TGTGCCAGCACGTATCGGCAGTGGACAGGGGGCGCTGGGCAGCCCCAGCATTTT. Translation gives CASTYRQWTGGAGQPQHF.

This clone was observed a handful of times. J is TRBJ1-1 and V is TRBV9; D is ambiguous. This CDR3 has 13 residues. Germline assignment: CDR1 SGDLS and CDR2 YYNGEE. V was shortened by 3 bases and J by 2 bases, with 8 bases between the two germline ends. CDR3 nucleotide sequence: TGTGCCAGCAGCGCCAGTCTAAACACTGAAGCTTTCTTT. Residues: CASSASLNTEAFF.

The chain carries TRBV5-5 and TRBJ1-5; D remains unclear. V dropped 4 bases and J dropped 14 bases, with 16 bases sitting between them. Looked up from germline, CDR1 is SGHKS and CDR2 is YYEKEE (reference sequence). This CDR3 is built from 12 residues. CDR3 region: CASSASEGLEHF. The CDR3, as DNA: TGTGCCAGCAGCGCCTCGGAGGGTCTTGAGCATTTT.

The V gene is TRBV6-5, the J gene TRBJ2-5; D gene unclear. From germline, CDR1 is MNHEY and CDR2 SVGAGI. This CDR3 comprises 13 residues. V was clipped by 2 bases and J by 3 bases, with 7 bases between them. CDR3 bases: TGTGCCAGCAGTTACAGGGTGGAAGAGACCCAGTACTTC. This encodes CASSYRVEETQYF.

V gene TRBV5-1 combines with J gene TRBJ2-7, with TRBD2 matching over 8 bases. The germline gives CDR1 SGHRS, CDR2 YFSETQ. J gave up 5 bases and V 5 bases, and 12 bases lay outside the gene matches. There are 15 residues in the CDR3. The CDR3 DNA reads TGCGCCAGCAGATCCGCGCCGGGACTAGTCGACGAGCAGTACTTC. This codes for CASRSAPGLVDEQYF.

The J gene is TRBJ2-7, the V gene TRBV5-1; D unclear. The CDR3 has 11 amino acids. Trimming took 4 bases from V and 7 from J, leaving 9 bases between them. Germline V CDR1 and CDR2: SGHRS, YFSETQ. In DNA form, the CDR3 reads TGCGCCAGCAGCCTCCAGGCGGAGCAGTACTTC. Translated, it gives CASSLQAEQYF.

This chain links TRBV10-3 with TRBJ1-2, with TRBD1 matching 8 bases. The CDR3 is 15 amino acids. The trim removed 2 bases at V and 0 bases at J, leaving 2 bases unmatched. The germline V gene encodes CDR1 ENHRY and CDR2 SYGVKD. DNA of the CDR3: TGTGCCATCAGTGAGGCGGACAGGGCTAACTATGGCTACACCTTC. Translating it yields CAISEADRANYGYTF.

The rearrangement uses TRBV7-9 and TRBJ2-7; 7 bases are shared with TRBD1. The CDR3 is 14 amino acids. V trimming: 5 bases; J trimming: 2 bases; junction bases outside the gene matches: 6. Germline values: CDR1 SEHNR, CDR2 FQNEAQ (reference sequence). The CDR3 protein is CASSTGQVAYEQYF. The CDR3 coding sequence is TGTGCCAGCAGCACAGGACAGGTTGCCTACGAGCAGTACTTC.

This chain connects TRBV19 to TRBJ1-2, with 8 positions matching TRBD1. This CDR3 is 13 amino acids long. Germline-derived CDR1 and CDR2 are LNHDA and SQIVND (reference sequence). This CDR3 reads CASNRGFFYGYTF. The CDR3 DNA is TGTGCTTCGAACAGGGGGTTCTTCTATGGCTACACCTTC.

This clone was observed a single time. The chain uses TRBV7-2 and TRBJ2-7; D remains unclear. The ends were cut back, 6 bases at V and 0 bases at J, with 12 bases in the middle. CDR3 size: 14 residues. Germline values: CDR1 SGHTA, CDR2 FQGNSA. Here the CDR3 reads CASSLGPSSYEQYF. Here the CDR3 DNA reads TGTGCCAGCAGTCTAGGCCCCTCCTCCTACGAGCAGTACTTC.

Here the CDR3 DNA reads TGCGCCAGCAGCTTGGTGACGACTGCCACAGATACGCAGTATTTT. It yields the protein CASSLVTTATDTQYF. The V and J genes are TRBV5-1 and TRBJ2-3; D unresolved. CDR1 SGHRS and CDR2 YFSETQ come from the germline V gene. V was pared by 0 bases and J by 2 bases, with 10 bases between. The CDR3 contains 15 residues.

The genes are TRBV11-2 and TRBJ1-2, with a weak D call TRBD1 (5 bases). The length of the CDR3 is 11 residues. Germline lookup yields CDR1 SGHAT and CDR2 FQNNGV. DNA for the CDR3: TGTGCGGAAGGGGCTAACTATGGCTACACCTTC. The encoded protein is CAEGANYGYTF. Supplemented by reference TRBV11-2 and TRBJ1-2, the full variable domain reads EAGVAQSPRYKIIEKRQSVAFWCNPISGHATLYWYQQILGQGPKLLIQFQNNGVVDDSQLPKDRFSAERLKGVDSTLKIQPAKLEDSAVYLCAEGANYGYTFGSGTRLTVV.

The chain uses TRBV6-5 and TRBJ2-3; 11 bases align to TRBD2. This CDR3 comprises 15 residues. Germline values: CDR1 MNHEY, CDR2 SVGAGI. V gave up 6 bases and J gave up 7 bases; unmatched junction bases: 9. The CDR3 DNA reads as TGTGCCAGCAGGGGGCTAGCGGGAGGCCTCAATACGCAGTATTTT. This codes for CASRGLAGGLNTQYF.

The chain carries TRBV7-2 and TRBJ2-1; 10 nucleotides match TRBD2. J was trimmed by 3 bases and V by 2 bases; bases with no gene match: 4. Looked up from germline, CDR1 is SGHTA and CDR2 is FQGNSA. The CDR3 covers 16 residues. CDR3 DNA: TGTGCCAGCAGCTTAAGGCTAGCGGGAGTCTACAATGAGCAGTTCTTC. This gives the protein CASSLRLAGVYNEQFF.

The chain is built from TRBV21-1 and TRBJ2-7; TRBD2 was called by the table and not checked on the DNA. TRBV21-1 corresponds to a pseudogene. The CDR3 has 17 residues. Written as DNA, the CDR3 is TGTGCCAGCAGCAAAGCGCTTTGTGGGGTTTTTGGGTCGGGGGAGTACTTC. Residues: CASSKALCGVFGSGEYF.

This clone was counted many times. CDR3 region: CASSPSGRAGEQYF. DNA for the CDR3: TGTGCCAGCAGTCCTAGCGGGAGGGCCGGCGAGCAGTACTTC. The chain links TRBV7-9 to TRBJ2-7; TRBD2 matches at 12 bases. Germline V gene data show CDR1 as SEHNR and CDR2 as FQNEAQ (reference sequence). The J segment lost 6 bases and the V segment lost 6 bases, leaving 6 bases of the junction unmatched. This CDR3 is built from 14 residues.

The CDR3 coding sequence is TGTGCCTGGAGTGTAAAGACGGTCGCCTCTGAAAAACTGTTTTTT. It encodes CAWSVKTVASEKLFF. The gene calls are TRBV30 and TRBJ1-4, with D uncertain. The germline V gene encodes CDR1 GTSNPN and CDR2 SVGIG (reference sequence). The CDR3 has 15 residues. Trimming took off 0 bases at V and 7 bases at J, with 15 bases between the two ends.

The rearrangement joins TRBV5-1 to TRBJ1-2; 8 nucleotides align to TRBD1. Germline loops: CDR1 SGHRS, CDR2 YFSETQ. The CDR3 totals 15 residues. The V and J ends lost 4 bases and 4 bases, in that order; junction bases with no gene match: 9. The CDR3 DNA reads as TGCGCCAGCAGCAAAAGCAGGGGGCGCGTCTATGGCTACACCTTC. Translated: CASSKSRGRVYGYTF.